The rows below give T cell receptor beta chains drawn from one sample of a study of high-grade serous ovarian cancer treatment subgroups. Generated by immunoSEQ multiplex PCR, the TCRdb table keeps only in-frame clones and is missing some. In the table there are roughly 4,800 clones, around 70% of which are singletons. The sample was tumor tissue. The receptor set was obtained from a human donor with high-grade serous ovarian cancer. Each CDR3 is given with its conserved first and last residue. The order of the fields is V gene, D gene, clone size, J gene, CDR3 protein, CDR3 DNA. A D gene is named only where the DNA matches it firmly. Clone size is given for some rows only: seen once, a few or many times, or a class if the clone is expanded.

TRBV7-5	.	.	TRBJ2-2	CASSLGLSGGELFF	TGTGCCAGCAGCCTAGGACTGAGCGGCGGGGAGCTGTTTTTT
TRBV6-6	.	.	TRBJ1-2	CASALGGDGYTF	TGTGCCAGCGCCCTTGGCGGAGATGGCTACACCTTC
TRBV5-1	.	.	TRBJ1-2	CASSLGTGSDSYGYTF	TGCGCCAGCAGCTTAGGGACGGGATCGGATTCGTATGGCTACACCTTC
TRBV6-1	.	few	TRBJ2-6	CASSERGGRTGANVLTF	TGTGCCAGCAGTGAGAGAGGGGGAAGGACTGGGGCCAACGTCCTGACTTTC
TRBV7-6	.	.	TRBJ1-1	CASDSGPWNTEAFF	TGTGCCAGCGATAGCGGACCGTGGAACACTGAAGCTTTCTTT
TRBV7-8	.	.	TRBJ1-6	CASSYYPGLNSPLHF	TGTGCCAGCAGCTACTATCCGGGACTAAATTCACCCCTCCACTTT
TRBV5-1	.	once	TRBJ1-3	CASTSGSSGNTIYF	TGCGCCAGCACCTCAGGGAGCTCTGGAAACACCATATATTTT
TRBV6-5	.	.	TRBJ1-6	CASSYSRSPLHF	TGTGCCAGCAGTTACTCGAGGTCACCCCTCCACTTT
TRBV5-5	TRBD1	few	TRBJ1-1	CASSSHNRGRFTEAFF	TGTGCCAGCAGCTCCCACAACAGGGGGCGATTCACTGAAGCTTTCTTT
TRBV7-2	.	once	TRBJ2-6	CASNGFPGANVLTF	TGTGCCAGCAACGGTTTTCCTGGGGCCAACGTCCTGACTTTC
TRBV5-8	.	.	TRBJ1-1	CASSLVIGQPGDLNTEAFF	TGTGCCAGCAGCTTGGTGATAGGGCAGCCAGGGGATCTGAACACTGAAGCTTTCTTT
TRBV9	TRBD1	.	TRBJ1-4	CASSVTGGATNEKLFF	TGTGCCAGCAGCGTGACAGGGGGCGCAACTAATGAAAAACTGTTTTTT
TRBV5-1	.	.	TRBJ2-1	CASRVGSYTNNEQFF	TGCGCCAGCAGGGTTGGGTCTTACACCAACAATGAGCAGTTCTTC
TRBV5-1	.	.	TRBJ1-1	CASSLGLILNTEAFF	TGCGCCAGCAGCTTGGGACTCATATTGAACACTGAAGCTTTCTTT
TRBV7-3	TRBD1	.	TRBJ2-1	CASSPRTGYNEQFF	TGTGCCAGCAGCCCAAGGACAGGCTACAATGAGCAGTTCTTC
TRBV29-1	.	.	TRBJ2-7	CSVGESSYEQYF	TGCAGCGTTGGAGAGAGCTCCTACGAGCAGTACTTC
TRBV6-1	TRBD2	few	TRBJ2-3	CASSELGAGGLTDTQYF	TGTGCCAGCAGTGAATTGGGAGCGGGGGGCCTTACAGATACGCAGTATTTT